These T cell receptor beta chains were read from a single sample in a study of CXCR3-negative and CXCR3-positive naive CD8 T cells. TCRdb reprocessed the 5' RACE reads, keeping one entry per CDR3 protein, no DNA. The sample data list over 70,000 distinct CDR3 sequences. Source material: naive CXCR3+ CD8+ T cells from blood. The receptor source for this set is a human donor in good health. Some clones in this sample may be carry-over from other donors' samples. CDR3s include the opening cysteine and the closing phenylalanine or tryptophan.

J gene,V gene,CDR3 protein
TRBJ2-1,TRBV7-9,CAISAWDSHNEQFF
TRBJ1-1,TRBV28,CASSLVGANTEAFF
TRBJ1-4,TRBV6-5,CASSWLDRAEKLFF
TRBJ2-2,TRBV7-9,CASSPTETGELFF
TRBJ1-4,TRBV9,CASSATVAFNEKLFF
TRBJ1-1,TRBV28,CASSFFTVREGNTEAFF
TRBJ2-7,TRBV7-2,CASSLAGESSYEQYF
TRBJ2-2,TRBV4-3,CASSQEGGDTGELFF
TRBJ2-1,TRBV12-3/TRBV12-4,CASISSRSSYNEQFF
TRBJ2-3,TRBV24-1,CATSPDTDTQYF
TRBJ2-2,TRBV7-8,CASSLVWREGNTGELFF
TRBJ2-1,TRBV3-1,CASSQESAGDNEQFF
TRBJ2-2,TRBV12-3/TRBV12-4,CASSLGIASGELFF
TRBJ2-1,TRBV4-2,CASSQGVAGGPYNEQFF
TRBJ1-1,TRBV5-1,CASSLFGGSEAFF
TRBJ1-1,TRBV4-1,CASSPREGPTEAFF
TRBJ1-2,TRBV28,CASRAYTGGIYGYTF
TRBJ2-1,TRBV5-5,CASSLETSGQEQFF
TRBJ2-7,TRBV6-5,CASSYSGLDEQYF
TRBJ2-4,TRBV5-6,CASSNYRTIQYF
TRBJ2-7,TRBV20-1,CSARLLEYEQYF
TRBJ1-1,TRBV12-3/TRBV12-4,CASSPLGEEAFF
TRBJ2-7,TRBV12-3/TRBV12-4,CASSFSPGARTGQYF
TRBJ2-6,TRBV18,CASSPSAGRANVLTF
TRBJ2-7,TRBV7-8,CASSLEFSGGDEQYF
TRBJ2-1,TRBV3-1,CASSPREVFDEQFF
TRBJ2-7,TRBV25-1,CASSEWGVGASHYEQYF
TRBJ2-7,TRBV6-2/TRBV6-3,CASSSSMEQYF
TRBJ2-1,TRBV28,CASSQRRDSYNEQFF
TRBJ2-1,TRBV7-8,CASSRTGHGYNEQFF
TRBJ1-2,TRBV20-1,CSAEQGASGYTF
TRBJ1-1,TRBV12-3/TRBV12-4,CASSWGTEAFF
TRBJ2-7,TRBV20-1,CSARDWRVKGGSYEQYF